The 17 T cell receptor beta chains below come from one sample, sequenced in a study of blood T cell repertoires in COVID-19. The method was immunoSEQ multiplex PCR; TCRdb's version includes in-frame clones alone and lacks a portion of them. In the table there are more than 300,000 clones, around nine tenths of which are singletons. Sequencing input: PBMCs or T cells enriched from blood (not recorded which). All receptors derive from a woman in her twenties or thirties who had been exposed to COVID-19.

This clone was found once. CDR3 protein: CASSQDFEGKGAFF. CDR3 in DNA: TGTGCCAGCAGCCAAGATTTCGAGGGTAAAGGAGCTTTCTTT. The V call is TRBV3-1 (or the pseudogene TRBV3-2), the J call TRBJ1-1; D is undetermined. The CDR3 sequence is 14 residues long. The germline CDR1 and CDR2 sequences are LGHDT and YNNKEL (reference sequence). The germline V and J ends were trimmed by 0 bases and 10 bases, with 15 bases remaining between them.

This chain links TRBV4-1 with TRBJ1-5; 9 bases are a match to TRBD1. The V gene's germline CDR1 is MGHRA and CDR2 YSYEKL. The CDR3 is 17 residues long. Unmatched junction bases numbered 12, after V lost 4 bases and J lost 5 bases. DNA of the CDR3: TGCGCCAGCAGCCTCACCTTAGGGACAGGGTGGCATCAGCCCCAGCATTTT. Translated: CASSLTLGTGWHQPQHF.

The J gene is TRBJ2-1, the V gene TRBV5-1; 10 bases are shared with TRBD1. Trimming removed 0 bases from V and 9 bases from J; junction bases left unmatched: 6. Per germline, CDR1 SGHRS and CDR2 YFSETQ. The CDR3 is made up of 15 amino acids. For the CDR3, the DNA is TGCGCCAGCAGCTTGGAGACAGGGGGCCAGGTTGAGCAGTTCTTC. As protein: CASSLETGGQVEQFF.

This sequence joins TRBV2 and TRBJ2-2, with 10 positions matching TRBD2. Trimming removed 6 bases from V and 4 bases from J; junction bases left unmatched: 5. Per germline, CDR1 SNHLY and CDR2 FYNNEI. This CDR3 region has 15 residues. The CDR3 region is CASSRAGGLTGELFF. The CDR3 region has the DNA TGTGCCAGCAGCCGAGCGGGGGGGCTCACCGGGGAGCTGTTTTTT.

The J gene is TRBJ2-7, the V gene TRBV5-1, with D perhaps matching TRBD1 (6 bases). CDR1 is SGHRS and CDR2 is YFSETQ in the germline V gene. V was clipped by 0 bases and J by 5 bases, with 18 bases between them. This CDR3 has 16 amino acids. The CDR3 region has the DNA TGCGCCAGCAGCTTGGTGGGGGCCGTCTCTCTCCACGAGCAGTACTTC. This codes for CASSLVGAVSLHEQYF.

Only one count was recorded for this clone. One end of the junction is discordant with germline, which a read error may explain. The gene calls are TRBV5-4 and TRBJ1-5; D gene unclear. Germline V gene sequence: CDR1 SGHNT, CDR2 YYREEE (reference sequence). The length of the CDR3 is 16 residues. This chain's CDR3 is CAGSLNHRPERQPQHF. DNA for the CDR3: TGTGCCGGCAGCTTGAATCATCGCCCTGAACGGCAGCCCCAGCATTTT. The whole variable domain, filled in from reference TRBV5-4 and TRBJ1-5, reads ETGVTQSPTHLIKTRGQQVTLRCSSQSGHNTVSWYQQALGQGPQFIFQYYREEENGRGNFPPRFSGLQFPNYSSELNVNALELDDSALYLCAGSLNHRPERQPQHFGDGTRLSIL.

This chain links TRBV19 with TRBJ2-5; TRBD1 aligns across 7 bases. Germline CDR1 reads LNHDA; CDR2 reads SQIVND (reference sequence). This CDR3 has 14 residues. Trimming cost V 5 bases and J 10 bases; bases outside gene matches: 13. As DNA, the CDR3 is TGTGCCAGTAGTGTCGACAGGGAACCGGTGGGCCAGTACTTC. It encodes CASSVDREPVGQYF.

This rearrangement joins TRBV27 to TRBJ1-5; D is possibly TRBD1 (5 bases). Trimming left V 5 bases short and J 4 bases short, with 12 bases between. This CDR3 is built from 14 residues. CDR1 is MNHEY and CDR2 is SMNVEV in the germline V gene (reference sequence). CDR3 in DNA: TGTGCCAGCAGTCTTGGACGGACAAATCAGCCCCAGCATTTT. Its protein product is CASSLGRTNQPQHF.

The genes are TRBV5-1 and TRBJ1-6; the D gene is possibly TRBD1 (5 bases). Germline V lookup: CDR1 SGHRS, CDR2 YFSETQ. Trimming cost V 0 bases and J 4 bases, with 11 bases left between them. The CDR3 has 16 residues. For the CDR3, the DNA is TGCGCCAGCAGCTTGGCCGGTCCAGGGTATAATTCACCCCTCCACTTT. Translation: CASSLAGPGYNSPLHF.

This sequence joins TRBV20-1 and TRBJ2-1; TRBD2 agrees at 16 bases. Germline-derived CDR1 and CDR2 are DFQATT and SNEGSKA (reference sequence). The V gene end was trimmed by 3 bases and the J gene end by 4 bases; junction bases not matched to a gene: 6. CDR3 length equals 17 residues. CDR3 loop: CSASGGTSGGEYNEQFF. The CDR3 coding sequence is TGCAGTGCTAGTGGCGGGACTAGCGGGGGGGAATACAATGAGCAGTTCTTC.

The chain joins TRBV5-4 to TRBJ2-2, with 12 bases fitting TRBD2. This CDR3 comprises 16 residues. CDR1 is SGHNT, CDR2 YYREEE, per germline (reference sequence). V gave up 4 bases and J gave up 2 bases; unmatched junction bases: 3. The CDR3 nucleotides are TGTGCCAGCAGCATACTAGCGGGGGGTAACACCGGGGAGCTGTTTTTT. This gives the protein CASSILAGGNTGELFF.

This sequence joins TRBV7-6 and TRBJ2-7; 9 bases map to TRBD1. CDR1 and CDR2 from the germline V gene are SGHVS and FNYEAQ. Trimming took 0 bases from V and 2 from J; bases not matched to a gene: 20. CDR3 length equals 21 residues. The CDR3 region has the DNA TGTGCCAGCAGCTTAGCGTTAGTCTCGGGACAGGGCAAAAGACGGACCTACGAGCAGTACTTC. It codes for CASSLALVSGQGKRRTYEQYF.

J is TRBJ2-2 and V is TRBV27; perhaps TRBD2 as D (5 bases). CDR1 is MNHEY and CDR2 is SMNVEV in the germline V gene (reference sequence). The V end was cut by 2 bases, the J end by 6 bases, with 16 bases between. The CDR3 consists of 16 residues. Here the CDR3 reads CASSLTRTLGPGELFF. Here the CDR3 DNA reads TGTGCCAGCAGTTTAACTAGGACGTTAGGTCCCGGGGAGCTGTTTTTT.

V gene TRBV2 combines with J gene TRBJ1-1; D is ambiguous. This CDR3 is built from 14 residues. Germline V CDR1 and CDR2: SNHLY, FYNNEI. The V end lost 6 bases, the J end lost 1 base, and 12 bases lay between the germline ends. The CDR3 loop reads CASRGTAGNTEAFF. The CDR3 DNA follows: TGTGCCAGCAGGGGTACCGCGGGGAACACTGAAGCTTTCTTT.

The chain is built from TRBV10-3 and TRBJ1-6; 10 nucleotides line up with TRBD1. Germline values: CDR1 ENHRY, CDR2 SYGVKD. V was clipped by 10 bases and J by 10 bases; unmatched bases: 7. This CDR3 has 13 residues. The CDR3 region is CATADRGHSPLHF. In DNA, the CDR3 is TGTGCCACCGCCGACAGGGGGCACTCACCCCTCCACTTT.

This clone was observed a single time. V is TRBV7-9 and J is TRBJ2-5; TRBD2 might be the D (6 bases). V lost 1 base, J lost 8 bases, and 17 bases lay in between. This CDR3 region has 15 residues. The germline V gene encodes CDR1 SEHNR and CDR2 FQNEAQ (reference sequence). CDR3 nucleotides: TGTGCCAGCAGCTTAGGTCAGGGCCCGGGGGAAACCCAGTACTTC. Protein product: CASSLGQGPGETQYF.

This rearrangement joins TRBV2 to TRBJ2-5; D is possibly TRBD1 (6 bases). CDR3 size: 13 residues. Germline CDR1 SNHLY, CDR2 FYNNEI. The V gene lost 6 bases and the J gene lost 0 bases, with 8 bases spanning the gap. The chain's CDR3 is CASRRTDQETQYF. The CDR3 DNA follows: TGTGCCAGCAGACGGACAGACCAAGAGACCCAGTACTTC.